Listed below are T cell receptor beta chains from one sample, sequenced in a study of OX40 agonist ivuxolimab in advanced cancers. Method: immunoSEQ multiplex PCR; TCRdb's copy keeps in-frame clones and lacks some. Of tens of thousands of clones in the sample, around 86% were seen once. The input for sequencing was CD4+ or CD8+ T cells sorted from blood, taken in a trial of the OX40 agonist ivuxolimab. The source of these receptors is an adult with an advanced solid tumor such as melanoma, head and neck, liver or kidney cancer. The CDR3 runs from the conserved cysteine through the conserved F or W. The D gene is left open where the match is weak. The size entry is marked missing in some rows and otherwise reads once, few, many or a size class.

NA,NA,TRBJ1-3,TRBV25-1,CASSEGSYSGNTIYF,TGTGCCAGCAGTGAGGGGTCCTACTCTGGAAACACCATATATTTT
NA,once,TRBJ2-5,TRBV11-2,CASSPVGLDQETQYF,TGTGCCAGCAGCCCTGTGGGGCTAGATCAAGAGACCCAGTACTTC
NA,NA,TRBJ2-7,TRBV6-1,CASRDGTSYEQYF,TGTGCCAGCAGGGACGGAACCTCCTACGAGCAGTACTTC
NA,once,TRBJ2-2,TRBV9,CASSVVGLGNTGELFF,TGTGCCAGCAGCGTAGTAGGATTAGGGAACACCGGGGAGCTGTTTTTT
TRBD1,NA,TRBJ1-6,TRBV6-1,CASSDWAGGRSPLHF,TGTGCCAGCAGTGATTGGGCAGGGGGCCGTTCACCCCTCCACTTT
NA,NA,TRBJ2-1,TRBV12-5,CASGLDTWGNEQFF,TGTGCTAGTGGTTTGGACACGTGGGGAAATGAGCAGTTCTTC
TRBD1,NA,TRBJ2-1,TRBV15,CATSNDRDYNEQFF,TGTGCCACCAGCAATGACAGGGACTACAATGAGCAGTTCTTC
NA,few,TRBJ1-4,TRBV4-1,CASSQDHPVMGAKLFF,TGCGCCAGCAGCCAAGATCACCCCGTTATGGGGGCGAAACTGTTTTTT
TRBD1,NA,TRBJ2-1,TRBV5-6,CASSSYRGENEQFF,TGTGCCAGCAGCTCGTACAGGGGCGAAAATGAGCAGTTCTTC
NA,NA,TRBJ1-4,TRBV2,CASSAGFLNEKLFF,TGTGCCAGCAGCGCAGGCTTCCTGAATGAAAAACTGTTTTTT
NA,few,TRBJ2-7,TRBV10-1,CASSEGPGYEQYF,TGCGCCAGCAGTGAAGGGCCCGGCTACGAGCAGTACTTC
NA,NA,TRBJ2-2,TRBV19,CASSTQGWVAGELFF,TGTGCCAGTAGTACCCAGGGTTGGGTAGCCGGGGAGCTGTTTTTT
TRBD2,NA,TRBJ2-3,TRBV27,CASSFERGRANTQYF,TGTGCCAGCAGTTTTGAGCGGGGGAGGGCCAATACGCAGTATTTT
NA,NA,TRBJ2-1,TRBV14,CASSRAPWEDYYNEQFF,TGTGCCAGCAGCCGAGCCCCTTGGGAGGACTACTACAATGAGCAGTTCTTC
TRBD1,NA,TRBJ1-1,TRBV29-1,CSEAQGEAEAFF,TGCAGCGAGGCACAGGGGGAGGCTGAAGCTTTCTTT
NA,NA,TRBJ1-2,TRBV7-2,CASSSGGGYGYTF,TGTGCCAGCAGCTCCGGAGGGGGCTATGGCTACACCTTC
TRBD2,NA,TRBJ2-1,TRBV27,CASRGTSGRGYEQFF,TGTGCCAGCAGAGGGACTAGCGGGAGAGGGTATGAGCAGTTCTTC
NA,NA,TRBJ1-1,TRBV18,CASSPQSTEAFF,TGTGCCAGCTCGCCACAGAGCACTGAAGCTTTCTTT
NA,NA,TRBJ2-1,TRBV7-3,CASSLGQPYNEQFF,TGTGCCAGCAGCTTAGGCCAGCCCTACAATGAGCAGTTCTTC
NA,NA,TRBJ1-4,TRBV5-1,CASSLAPRGKLFF,TGCGCCAGCAGCTTGGCCCCGAGGGGGAAACTGTTTTTT
NA,NA,TRBJ1-5,TRBV2,CASTLRDFNQPQHF,TGTGCCAGCACCCTCAGAGACTTTAATCAGCCCCAGCATTTT
NA,NA,TRBJ2-6,TRBV6-4,CASSRDISSGANVLTF,TGTGCCAGCAGCCGGGACATTAGCTCTGGGGCCAACGTCCTGACTTTC
TRBD1,NA,TRBJ2-1,TRBV12-5,CASSGTGGYNEQFF,TGTGCTAGCTCCGGGACAGGGGGCTACAATGAGCAGTTCTTC
NA,once,TRBJ2-5,TRBV5-1,CASSSGTTKETQYF,TGCGCCAGCAGCTCCGGGACAACAAAAGAGACCCAGTACTTC
TRBD1,NA,TRBJ2-5,TRBV9,CASSVGGQGAQETQYF,TGTGCCAGCAGCGTAGGGGGACAGGGGGCTCAAGAGACCCAGTACTTC
NA,medium-sized,TRBJ2-3,TRBV4-2,CASPHCAAGVNAQYF,TGTGCCAGTCCCCATTGTGCAGCCGGAGTGAACGCGCAGTATTTT
NA,NA,TRBJ2-1,TRBV27,CASSQGNTYNEQFF,TGTGCCAGCAGTCAGGGGAACACCTACAATGAGCAGTTCTTC
NA,NA,TRBJ2-5,TRBV7-2,CASSLVSGETQETQYF,TGTGCCAGCAGCTTAGTTTCCGGGGAGACCCAAGAGACCCAGTACTTC
TRBD1,once,TRBJ1-1,TRBV5-4,CASSLETGGFTEAFF,TGTGCCAGCAGCTTGGAGACAGGGGGCTTCACTGAAGCTTTCTTT
TRBD2,NA,TRBJ2-1,TRBV2,CASRAILLADTPNEQFF,TGTGCCAGCAGAGCGATCTTACTAGCGGACACACCCAATGAGCAGTTCTTC
NA,NA,TRBJ1-2,TRBV5-8,CASSRPSSPFGYTF,TGTGCCAGCAGCCGGCCCTCTAGCCCTTTTGGGTACACCTTC
TRBD2,NA,TRBJ2-5,TRBV27,CASSFRLAEETQYF,TGTGCCAGCAGTTTCCGACTAGCGGAAGAGACCCAGTACTTC
TRBD1,NA,TRBJ1-2,TRBV19,CASSEDRGNYGYTF,TGTGCCAGTAGTGAAGACAGGGGAAACTATGGCTACACCTTC
TRBD1,NA,TRBJ1-6,TRBV7-2,CASSLDPDRRRSPLHF,TGTGCCAGCAGCTTAGATCCGGACAGGCGGCGTTCACCCCTCCACTTT
NA,NA,TRBJ2-5,TRBV27,CASSLSGSFQETQYF,TGTGCCAGCAGTTTATCGGGGAGTTTCCAAGAGACCCAGTACTTC
NA,NA,TRBJ1-1,TRBV19,CASSILPYRGNTEAFF,TGTGCCAGTAGTATTCTGCCTTACCGAGGGAACACTGAAGCTTTCTTT
NA,NA,TRBJ2-7,TRBV5-1,CASSLEALSYEQYF,TGCGCCAGCAGCTTGGAGGCCCTATCCTACGAGCAGTACTTC
NA,NA,TRBJ1-2,TRBV5-6,CASSLERTYGYTF,TGTGCCAGCAGCTTGGAACGGACCTATGGCTACACCTTC
NA,NA,TRBJ1-5,TRBV7-9,CASSLGGDNQPQHF,TGTGCCAGCAGCTTAGGGGGCGACAATCAGCCCCAGCATTTT
NA,NA,TRBJ1-5,TRBV6-1,CASLRGRGGNQPQHF,TGTGCCAGCCTTAGGGGGAGAGGAGGCAATCAGCCCCAGCATTTT
NA,NA,TRBJ1-6,TRBV28,CASRDPHGNSPLHF,TGTGCCAGCAGGGACCCACACGGTAATTCACCCCTCCACTTT
TRBD1,once,TRBJ2-7,TRBV19,CASKGTGRGEQYF,TGTGCCAGTAAGGGGACAGGGCGCGGGGAGCAGTACTTC
NA,once,TRBJ2-5,TRBV5-1,CASSLGTPNQETQYF,TGCGCCAGCAGCTTGGGGACACCTAACCAAGAGACCCAGTACTTC
NA,NA,TRBJ2-2,TRBV11-3,CASRVGNREDTGELFF,TGTGCCAGCAGGGTTGGGAACAGGGAGGACACCGGGGAGCTGTTTTTT
TRBD1,NA,TRBJ1-2,TRBV18,CASSPDRGPGYTF,TGTGCCAGCTCACCCGACAGGGGCCCGGGCTACACCTTC
NA,NA,TRBJ1-5,TRBV7-8,CARTENRDNQPQHF,TGTGCCAGGACGGAAAACAGGGACAATCAGCCCCAGCATTTT
NA,NA,TRBJ2-5,TRBV12-5,CASGPRGAQETQYF,TGTGCTAGTGGTCCCAGGGGGGCCCAAGAGACCCAGTACTTC
NA,NA,TRBJ1-2,TRBV19,CASSMRQGSNYGYTF,TGTGCCAGTAGTATGCGCCAGGGGTCAAACTATGGCTACACCTTC
NA,NA,TRBJ2-3,TRBV20-1,CSASRADTQYF,TGCAGTGCTAGTCGTGCAGATACGCAGTATTTT
NA,NA,TRBJ1-1,TRBV7-2,CASSLAGKNTEAFF,TGTGCCAGCAGCTTAGCAGGGAAAAACACTGAAGCTTTCTTT
NA,NA,TRBJ2-7,TRBV11-2,CASSTYYEQYF,TGTGCCAGCAGCACCTACTACGAGCAGTACTTC